The present entry profiles one TCR beta chain with its context. What it binds is unknown. cDNA libraries of TCR beta carried unique molecular identifiers. Starting from roughly 1.1 to 9.2 million T cells, the study yielded about 490,000 cDNA molecules. TCRdb redid the calling of the PCR reads with MiXCR, one entry per CDR3 protein. Of roughly 600,000 distinct CDR3 sequences listed, 44% were seen once; the top ten hold roughly 1.8%. Trimming shortened V by 6 bases and J by 4 bases, and 25 bases separated the two germline ends. The CDR3 sequence is 17 residues long. Per germline, CDR1 DFQATT and CDR2 SNEGSKA (reference sequence). The entry originates in a study of post-analysis software for immune sequencing data. Study summary: Included courses were relapsing-remitting and secondary progressive multiple sclerosis; progressive-relapsing multiple sclerosis was also included.

Findings and caveats of the study: Relative to controls, patients with multiple sclerosis showed significantly lower normalized Chao1 diversity. Pronounced co-clustering by F measure was evident among identically batched samples. In patients, TRBV5-6, TRBV5-1 and TRBV20-1 belonged to five or six TRBV segments found more frequently than in controls.

The sequence derives from a girl between 10 and 17 years old with multiple sclerosis. This chain joins TRBV20-1 and TRBJ1-5; D is possibly TRBD1 (5 bases). Material for sequencing was blood. The CDR3 sequence is CSAYSGRSVGYNQPQHF. CDR3 sequence (DNA): TGCAGTGCCTACTCGGGACGGTCCGTCGGGTATAATCAGCCCCAGCATTTT.